These 21 T cell receptor beta chains originate from one sample sequenced in a study of T cells in localized non-small cell lung cancer. This table comes from immunoSEQ multiplex PCR, and its TCRdb copy is limited to in-frame clones, with some not included. Of around 3,500 clones in the sample, just under 25% are singletons; the top ten hold around 30%. The sample here was lung tumor tissue, taken before any cancer treatment. All receptors come from a woman aged 35-75 years with stage I lung adenocarcinoma.

In this sample, this clone turned up a few times. This chain links TRBV6-8 with TRBJ1-6; D is unresolved. The germline V gene has CDR1 MNHGY and CDR2 SAAAGT. The length of the CDR3 is 14 residues. The V and J ends lost 2 bases and 7 bases respectively, with 9 bases between them. The chain's CDR3 is CASSYGTLNSPLHF. CDR3 sequence (DNA): TGTGCCAGCAGTTACGGCACTCTAAATTCACCCCTCCACTTT.

There are a few counts of this clone. The rearrangement joins TRBV28 to TRBJ1-6; D call uncertain. The CDR3 has 15 residues. Looked up from germline, CDR1 is MDHEN and CDR2 is SYDVKM. V was cut by 5 bases and J by 5 bases, with 13 bases left in between. CDR3: CASSPRTFDNSPLHF. The CDR3 nucleotides are TGTGCCAGCAGTCCCCGGACGTTTGATAATTCACCCCTCCACTTT.

The rearrangement uses TRBV11-3 and TRBJ2-2, with 7 positions matching TRBD2. The length of the CDR3 is 17 residues. Unmatched junction bases numbered 13, after V lost 4 bases and J lost 5 bases. CDR1 and CDR2 (germline): SGHNT, YENEEA. CDR3 bases: TGTGCCAGCAGCTCCTGGACCGGCGGGAGTTATACCGGGGAGCTGTTTTTT. Protein: CASSSWTGGSYTGELFF.

The table lists this clone with a few counts. The genes are TRBV6-8 and TRBJ2-7; 10 bases align to TRBD2. CDR3 length: 19 amino acids. The V gene end was trimmed by 6 bases and the J gene end by 0 bases; junction bases not matched to a gene: 17. The germline V gene has CDR1 MNHGY and CDR2 SAAAGT. DNA of the CDR3: TGTGCCAGCAGACTCCCGAGTAGCGGGAGGCCGAGGAGCTCCTACGAGCAGTACTTC. Residues: CASRLPSSGRPRSSYEQYF.

V usage is TRBV6-8 and J usage is TRBJ1-1, with 9 bases that match TRBD1. V was pared by 6 bases and J by 12 bases, with 8 bases of the junction left unmatched. CDR1 and CDR2 from the germline V gene are MNHGY and SAAAGT. CDR3 length: 12 amino acids. The CDR3 nucleotides read TGTGCCAGCAGCACCGGGACAGGGCGGACTTTCTTT. It codes for CASSTGTGRTFF.

This clone was detected a few times. The chain carries TRBV2 and TRBJ2-3; 7 bases fit TRBD1. There are 15 residues in the CDR3. CDR1 and CDR2 from the germline V gene are SNHLY and FYNNEI. V shed 2 bases and J 1 base; nucleotides not matched to a gene: 3. Here the CDR3 DNA reads TGTGCCAGCAGTGAACGACAGGGTCGCACAGATACGCAGTATTTT. Translated: CASSERQGRTDTQYF.

V and J are TRBV4-1 and TRBJ1-5; 7 bases are a match to TRBD1. Germline lookup yields CDR1 MGHRA and CDR2 YSYEKL. The length of the CDR3 is 14 residues. The trim removed 4 bases at V and 6 bases at J, leaving 6 bases unmatched. The CDR3 sequence is CASSPGQVPQPQHF. CDR3 sequence (DNA): TGCGCCAGCAGCCCCGGACAGGTTCCTCAGCCCCAGCATTTT.

This clone was seen a few times. The chain is built from TRBV9 and TRBJ2-7, with a tentative D call TRBD1 (5 bases). The germline V gene has CDR1 SGDLS and CDR2 YYNGEE. The CDR3 is 15 amino acids. Deletions cut 4 bases from V and 2 bases from J, with 16 bases between. The CDR3 DNA follows: TGTGCCAGCAGCCCCCAGCTACAGGAACCCTACGAGCAGTACTTC. This codes for CASSPQLQEPYEQYF.

Written as DNA, the CDR3 is TGTGCCAGCAGGAATCTTCGTGGGGGGGGCTATGGCTACACCTTC. Its protein is CASRNLRGGGYGYTF. The J gene is TRBJ1-2, the V gene TRBV6-8, with D possibly matching TRBD1 (5 bases). Germline CDR1 and CDR2: MNHGY and SAAAGT. V lost 6 bases and J lost 4, with 18 bases in between. The CDR3 totals 15 residues.

This clone was detected a few times. The V and J genes are TRBV28 and TRBJ2-7; 9 bases map to TRBD2. Unmatched junction bases numbered 2, after V lost 8 bases and J lost 0 bases. The CDR3 loop spans 13 amino acids. Germline V gene data show CDR1 as MDHEN and CDR2 as SYDVKM. CDR3 bases: TGTGCCAGCCAGCGGGGGGACTCCTACGAGCAGTACTTC. Its translation is CASQRGDSYEQYF.

This clone was observed a handful of times. The chain is built from TRBV6-8 and TRBJ2-7; 10 bases map to TRBD2. The CDR3 has 17 residues. Germline lookup yields CDR1 MNHGY and CDR2 SAAAGT. With 2 bases clipped from V and 5 bases from J, the junction kept 12 bases outside the gene matches. CDR3 DNA: TGTGCCAGCAGTTACGCCGGACTAGCGGACCGCACCCACGAGCAGTACTTC. Protein: CASSYAGLADRTHEQYF.

In this sample, this clone is medium-sized. The rearrangement links TRBV11-3 to TRBJ2-3, with 8 bases identical to TRBD1. Germline V gives CDR1 SGHNT, CDR2 YENEEA. The CDR3 has 14 residues. V was pared by 7 bases and J by 5 bases, with 8 bases of the junction left unmatched. The CDR3 region is CASIGTGYGDTQYF. The DNA for the CDR3 is TGTGCCAGCATTGGGACAGGTTACGGAGATACGCAGTATTTT.

This clone was detected a few times. V usage is TRBV12-5 and J usage is TRBJ1-2; TRBD1 matches 7 bases. Germline V gene sequence: CDR1 LGHNT, CDR2 FRNRAP. This CDR3 is built from 15 residues. CDR3 residues: CARRSETGTAYGYTF. Here the CDR3 DNA reads TGTGCCAGGCGTTCAGAGACGGGGACAGCTTATGGCTACACCTTC.

The chain links TRBV28 to TRBJ2-3; 7 nucleotides align to TRBD1. Unmatched junction bases numbered 8, after V lost 4 bases and J lost 1 base. Per germline, CDR1 MDHEN and CDR2 SYDVKM. The CDR3 runs 16 residues. The CDR3 bases are TGTGCCAGCAGTTCACCGCAGGGGGTGGGCACAGATACGCAGTATTTT. It yields the protein CASSSPQGVGTDTQYF.

CDR3: CASSEAGARNYGYTF. The CDR3 nucleotides are TGTGCCAGCAGTGAAGCGGGGGCGCGGAACTATGGCTACACCTTC. The V gene is TRBV9, the J gene TRBJ1-2; possible D gene TRBD1, 6 bases. V was trimmed by 5 bases and J by 2 bases, leaving 16 bases between them. The CDR3 is 15 residues long. Germline V gene sequence: CDR1 SGDLS, CDR2 YYNGEE.

This clone is large in the sample. V and J are TRBV11-3 and TRBJ2-5; 10 bases line up with TRBD2. The germline V gene encodes CDR1 SGHNT and CDR2 YENEEA. V shed 5 bases, J shed 5 bases, and the junction held 5 bases outside the gene matches. The length of the CDR3 is 14 residues. CDR3: CASSTLSGGETQYF. The DNA of the CDR3 is TGTGCCAGCAGCACTCTTAGCGGGGGGGAGACCCAGTACTTC.

V usage is TRBV18 and J usage is TRBJ1-2; D may be TRBD1 (5 bases). Germline V CDR1 and CDR2: KGHSH, LQKENI. Trimming pared 0 bases from V and 8 bases from J, leaving 13 bases between. The CDR3 runs to 14 residues. The CDR3 spells CASSPPGDGGGYTF. CDR3 nucleotide sequence: TGTGCCAGCTCACCACCTGGGGACGGCGGGGGCTACACCTTC. The full variable domain, in which reference TRBV18 and TRBJ1-2 provide the parts outside the CDR3, is NAGVMQNPRHLVRRRGQEARLRCSPMKGHSHVYWYRQLPEEGLKFMVYLQKENIIDESGMPKERFSAEFPKEGPSILRIQQVVRGDSAAYFCASSPPGDGGGYTFGSGTRLTVV.

Only one count was recorded for this clone. This chain uses TRBV29-1 with TRBJ2-5; D call uncertain. Germline V gene data show CDR1 as SQVTM and CDR2 as ANQGSEA. CDR3 length equals 13 residues. Trimming cost V 2 bases and J 5 bases, with 12 bases left between them. The CDR3 region has the DNA TGCAGCGTTGAATTATCGGTGGTTGAGACCCAGTACTTC. Translating it yields CSVELSVVETQYF.

V and J are TRBV5-1 and TRBJ1-6; no clear D. The CDR3 is 16 residues long. Germline-derived CDR1 and CDR2 are SGHRS and YFSETQ. The V and J ends lost 0 bases and 0 bases respectively, with 7 bases between them. The CDR3 DNA is TGCGCCAGCAGCTTGGGGTCCAGCTCCTATAATTCACCCCTCCACTTT. This encodes CASSLGSSSYNSPLHF.

In this sample, this clone is medium-sized. This chain's CDR3 is CASSLTPNTEAFF. CDR3 DNA sequence: TGTGCCAGCAGCTTAACCCCGAACACTGAAGCTTTCTTT. This chain joins TRBV7-2 and TRBJ1-1; D remains unclear. V shed 2 bases and J shed 1 base, with 5 bases lying between them. The CDR3 is 13 amino acids. Per the germline V gene, CDR1 is SGHTA and CDR2 is FQGNSA.

The V and J genes are TRBV6-8 and TRBJ1-1; 7 nucleotides match TRBD1. Unmatched junction bases numbered 15, after V lost 4 bases and J lost 4 bases. The CDR3 runs 17 residues. Germline loops: CDR1 MNHGY, CDR2 SAAAGT. The CDR3 DNA sequence: TGTGCCAGCAGTTTTTGGTATACAGGGGTACGTGGCACTGAAGCTTTCTTT. As protein: CASSFWYTGVRGTEAFF.